Shown below are 21 T cell receptor beta chains from a single sample sequenced in a study of T cells in Graves' hyperthyroidism and ophthalmopathy. The source material, RNA transcripts, was used to amplify TCR beta CDR3 regions. Using the HTBI primer set, a first-round RT-PCR was run on the TCR CDR3. TCRdb recomputed calls from the multiplex PCR reads with MiXCR, one row per CDR3 protein. This table holds 450,000 to 650,000 distinct CDR3 sequences, 13% to 15% found once. The specimen sequenced was blood. The receptors come from a woman aged 18-30 years with Graves' ophthalmopathy.

Only a few counts were recorded for this clonotype. The chain is built from TRBV27 and TRBJ1-1; possible D gene TRBD1, 5 bases. From germline, CDR1 is MNHEY and CDR2 SMNVEV (reference sequence). V was trimmed by 5 bases and J by 2 bases, leaving 21 bases between them. The CDR3 is made up of 17 amino acids. CDR3 sequence: CASSRNRGQGENTEAFF. CDR3 bases: TGTGCCAGCAGTCGTAACCGGGGCCAAGGGGAAAACACTGAAGCTTTCTTT.

This clonotype was seen at least ten times. The chain has TRBV19 and TRBJ2-3; D is unclear. Germline V gene sequence: CDR1 LNHDA, CDR2 SQIVND (reference sequence). The CDR3 is 13 amino acids. Trimming left V 9 bases short and J 1 base short, with 11 bases between. The CDR3 DNA reads as TGTGCCAGCAGCATATCGGGCACAGATACGCAGTATTTT. This translates into CASSISGTDTQYF.

Many counts were recorded for this clonotype. CDR3 loop: CAWSRTGLPADTQYF. CDR3 in DNA: TGTGCCTGGAGTAGGACGGGACTACCAGCAGATACGCAGTATTTT. This chain joins TRBV30 and TRBJ2-3; the match to TRBD2 covers 7 bases. V dropped 2 bases and J dropped 4; count of bases not matched to a gene: 9. The CDR3 spans 15 residues. Germline lookup yields CDR1 GTSNPN and CDR2 SVGIG (reference sequence).

This clonotype was detected many times. The chain employs TRBV6-6 and TRBJ1-2; D is perhaps TRBD1 (5 bases). From germline, CDR1 is MNHNY and CDR2 SVGAGI (reference sequence). Trimming shortened V by 0 bases and J by 2 bases, and 10 bases separated the two germline ends. There are 15 residues in the CDR3. Here the CDR3 DNA reads TGTGCCAGCAGTTACTCCACAGGAACCAACTATGGCTACACCTTC. This sequence encodes CASSYSTGTNYGYTF.

The rearrangement joins TRBV6-2 or TRBV6-3 to TRBJ2-7; no reliable D call. The CDR3 runs 13 residues. Germline CDR1 MNHEY, CDR2 SVGEGT. Trimming left V 4 bases short and J 1 base short, with 8 bases between. CDR3 amino acids: CASSSVGSYEQYF. The CDR3 bases are TGTGCCAGCAGTTCGGTCGGATCCTACGAGCAGTACTTC.

This clonotype was seen repeatedly, ten times or more. The chain uses TRBV20-1 and TRBJ2-1; 7 bases are a match to TRBD2. Germline CDR1 DFQATT, CDR2 SNEGSKA (reference sequence). The V gene end was trimmed by 0 bases and the J gene end by 4 bases; junction bases not matched to a gene: 12. The CDR3 runs 17 residues. CDR3: CSARDPERDGVYNEQFF. The CDR3 coding sequence is TGCAGTGCTAGAGATCCTGAGCGGGATGGGGTTTACAATGAGCAGTTCTTC.

V usage is TRBV12-3 or TRBV12-4 and J usage is TRBJ1-5, with 10 positions matching TRBD1. The CDR3 is made up of 14 amino acids. Germline trimming cut 6 bases from V and 11 bases from J; bases unmatched to any gene: 10. The CDR3 region is CASSWDRGLRAQHF. In DNA form, the CDR3 reads TGTGCCAGCAGCTGGGACAGGGGACTTCGGGCCCAGCATTTT.

In this sample, this clonotype turned up many times. V is TRBV5-5 and J is TRBJ2-3; perhaps TRBD1 as D (6 bases). The germline gives CDR1 SGHKS, CDR2 YYEKEE (reference sequence). V was clipped by 4 bases and J by 5 bases, with 8 bases between them. The CDR3 spans 12 residues. CDR3 protein: CASSVRGDTQYF. In nucleotides, the CDR3 is TGTGCCAGCAGCGTCAGGGGAGATACGCAGTATTTT.

The chain recombines TRBV5-1 with TRBJ1-5; 10 bases align to TRBD1. The germline V gene has CDR1 SGHRS and CDR2 YFSETQ. V lost 4 bases, J lost 2 bases, and 6 bases stayed unmatched. This CDR3 has 16 amino acids. The CDR3 is CASSVTGGGGNQPQHF. The DNA of the CDR3 is TGCGCCAGCAGCGTGACAGGGGGCGGAGGCAATCAGCCCCAGCATTTT.

This clonotype was seen at least ten times. The genes are TRBV11-3 and TRBJ2-4; D is uncertain. The CDR3 extends over 13 amino acids. The V end lost 5 bases, the J end lost 7 bases, and 12 bases lay between the germline ends. Germline V gives CDR1 SGHNT, CDR2 YENEEA. The CDR3 coding sequence is TGTGCCAGCAGCACCACTGGTTCTAACATTCAGTACTTC. The encoded protein is CASSTTGSNIQYF.

This clonotype was seen a few times. The rearrangement joins TRBV6-5 to TRBJ2-1, with 7 bases identical to TRBD2. The CDR3 runs to 13 residues. Trimming cost V 2 bases and J 9 bases; bases outside gene matches: 4. The V gene's germline CDR1 is MNHEY and CDR2 SVGAGI. This CDR3 is CASSYGRETEQFF. The DNA for the CDR3 is TGTGCCAGCAGTTACGGGCGGGAGACTGAGCAGTTCTTC.

There are many counts of this clonotype. The chain links TRBV6-1 to TRBJ2-5; D is tentatively TRBD1 or TRBD2 (5 bases each). This CDR3 is 13 amino acids long. Trimming took 5 bases from V and 5 from J, leaving 12 bases between them. Germline CDR1 and CDR2: MNHNS and SASEGT. The CDR3 is CASSSLGDETQYF. Written as DNA, the CDR3 is TGTGCCAGCAGTTCCCTGGGGGACGAGACCCAGTACTTC.

This clonotype has at least ten counts. The chain combines TRBV28 with TRBJ2-7, with 10 bases fitting TRBD1. The J segment lost 4 bases and the V segment lost 6 bases, leaving 15 bases of the junction unmatched. The V gene's germline CDR1 is MDHEN and CDR2 SYDVKM. This CDR3 is 17 amino acids long. CDR3: CASSPSARQGARYEQYF. DNA of the CDR3: TGTGCCAGCAGCCCCTCCGCGAGACAGGGGGCGCGTTACGAGCAGTACTTC. The whole variable domain, remainder taken from reference TRBV28 and TRBJ2-7, is DVKVTQSSRYLVKRTGEKVFLECVQDMDHENMFWYRQDPGLGLRLIYFSYDVKMKEKGDIPEGYSVSREKKERFSLILESASTNQTSMYLCASSPSARQGARYEQYFGPGTRLTVT.

This clonotype was counted ten times or more. The chain combines TRBV24-1 with TRBJ2-5; the D is unclear. Germline assignment: CDR1 KGHDR and CDR2 SFDVKD. The CDR3 totals 12 residues. Trimming shortened V by 5 bases and J by 2 bases, and 5 bases separated the two germline ends. The CDR3 loop is CATSAHQETQYF. The CDR3 bases are TGTGCCACCAGTGCGCATCAAGAGACCCAGTACTTC.

Many counts were recorded for this clonotype. This chain joins TRBV6-1 and TRBJ2-7, with 11 nucleotides matching TRBD1. The CDR3 spans 19 residues. Trimming at V came to 7 bases and at J to 2 bases, leaving 19 bases not matched to a gene. Germline lookup yields CDR1 MNHNS and CDR2 SASEGT. DNA of the CDR3: TGTGCCAGCACCCAGACCCGGACAGGGGGCGGAATCCTTCCCTACGAGCAGTACTTC. Its protein is CASTQTRTGGGILPYEQYF.

The chain employs TRBV19 and TRBJ2-2, with 7 bases fitting TRBD1. There are 15 residues in the CDR3. Per the germline V gene, CDR1 is LNHDA and CDR2 is SQIVND (reference sequence). The V and J ends lost 7 bases and 6 bases, in that order; junction bases with no gene match: 11. The CDR3 region has the DNA TGTGCCAGTACCGAGGTGACAGGGTATTCCGGGGAGCTGTTTTTT. Its translation: CASTEVTGYSGELFF.

The sample holds a few counts of this clonotype. The junction differs from germline at one of its ends, possibly a read error. The chain has TRBV27 and TRBJ2-1; 9 nucleotides agree with TRBD2. The CDR3 has 14 amino acids. Germline CDR1 is MNHEY and CDR2 is SMNVEV (reference sequence). CDR3 sequence reads: CASYSGSSYDEQFF. The CDR3, as DNA: TGTGCCAGCTATAGCGGGAGCTCCTACGATGAGCAGTTCTTC.

The chain combines TRBV27 with TRBJ1-2; 10 positions agree with TRBD1. The trim removed 1 base at V and 7 bases at J, leaving 12 bases unmatched. Germline loops: CDR1 MNHEY, CDR2 SMNVEV (reference sequence). The CDR3 consists of 17 residues. The CDR3 is CASSLWGLGTGEAGYTF. CDR3 in DNA: TGTGCCAGCAGTTTATGGGGACTAGGGACAGGGGAGGCTGGCTACACCTTC.

The chain couples TRBV4-3 to TRBJ2-6; 7 nucleotides agree with TRBD1. CDR1 is LGHNA, CDR2 YSLEER, per germline. The CDR3 sequence is 20 residues long. With V trimmed by 0 bases and J by 4 bases, 15 bases remained unmatched. The CDR3 region has the DNA TGCGCCAGCAGCCAAGATATTTGGCCAGGGGGAAGAAGGGGGGCCAACGTCCTGACTTTC. It yields the protein CASSQDIWPGGRRGANVLTF.

The J gene is TRBJ2-1, the V gene TRBV28, with D possibly TRBD2 on 6 matching bases. There are 13 residues in the CDR3. Germline CDR1 is MDHEN and CDR2 is SYDVKM. The V and J ends lost 6 bases and 10 bases respectively, with 16 bases between them. CDR3 loop: CASSPTRGYEQFF. CDR3 bases: TGTGCCAGCAGCCCGACCCGGGGGTACGAGCAGTTCTTC. Together with reference TRBV28 and TRBJ2-1, the CDR3 gives the full variable domain: DVKVTQSSRYLVKRTGEKVFLECVQDMDHENMFWYRQDPGLGLRLIYFSYDVKMKEKGDIPEGYSVSREKKERFSLILESASTNQTSMYLCASSPTRGYEQFFGPGTRLTVL.

This clonotype was picked up a small number of times. The V and J genes are TRBV6-2 or TRBV6-3 and TRBJ2-1; 8 bases are shared with TRBD2. V gave up 2 bases and J gave up 4 bases; unmatched junction bases: 7. Germline CDR1 and CDR2: MNHEY and SVGEGT. The CDR3 totals 16 residues. CDR3 sequence: CASSYTAGGPYNEQFF. For the CDR3, the DNA is TGTGCCAGCAGTTACACGGCGGGAGGCCCTTACAATGAGCAGTTCTTC.